These T cell receptor beta chains were read from a single sample in a study of a mutant IDH1 vaccine in newly diagnosed glioma. Their antigens are not known. Sequencing was performed with immunoSEQ multiplex PCR; in TCRdb, only in-frame clones are kept and a portion is missing. The sample lists 38,000 or so clones, about nine tenths seen once, with over 2% in the top ten. Sequenced material: PBMCs, taken from a glioma patient whose treatment included an IDH1 peptide vaccine. Receptors were obtained from a man aged 50 or older with glioma. Each CDR3 is given with its conserved first and last residue. The order of the fields is D gene, V gene, J gene, clone size, CDR3 protein, CDR3 DNA. D genes are given only for firm matches. Only part of the rows carry a size: once, few, many, or a class if the clone is expanded.

D: TRBD1; V: TRBV19; J: TRBJ1-1; size: -; CDR3: CASSRRQGDTEAFF; DNA: TGTGCCAGTAGTAGACGACAGGGAGACACTGAAGCTTTCTTT
D: -; V: TRBV11-3; J: TRBJ1-1; size: -; CDR3: CASSVTRNTEAFF; DNA: TGTGCCAGCAGCGTCACGAGGAACACTGAAGCTTTCTTT
D: TRBD2; V: TRBV5-4; J: TRBJ2-3; size: -; CDR3: CASSLGTSADTQYF; DNA: TGTGCCAGCAGCCTAGGGACTAGCGCAGATACGCAGTATTTT
D: -; V: TRBV14; J: TRBJ2-3; size: -; CDR3: CASSQGSAGYTLPQYF; DNA: TGTGCCAGCAGCCAAGGGTCGGCGGGTTACACCCTTCCGCAGTATTTT
D: -; V: TRBV25-1; J: TRBJ1-5; size: -; CDR3: CASSGNQGPNQPQHF; DNA: TGTGCCAGCAGTGGGAATCAGGGACCAAATCAGCCCCAGCATTTT
D: -; V: TRBV13; J: TRBJ2-7; size: -; CDR3: CASSLMASAPGSEQYF; DNA: TGTGCCAGCAGCTTAATGGCGAGTGCCCCCGGCAGCGAGCAGTACTTC
D: TRBD2; V: TRBV27; J: TRBJ2-3; size: -; CDR3: CASSFTSGTQYF; DNA: TGTGCCAGCAGTTTTACTAGCGGGACGCAGTATTTT
D: TRBD1; V: TRBV2; J: TRBJ2-5; size: -; CDR3: CASSESGQGYGQYF; DNA: TGTGCCAGCAGTGAATCCGGACAGGGTTACGGCCAGTACTTC
D: -; V: TRBV2; J: TRBJ1-6; size: once; CDR3: CASSPGDSNNSPLHF; DNA: TGTGCCAGCAGCCCAGGGGATAGTAATAATTCACCCCTCCACTTT
D: -; V: TRBV6-1; J: TRBJ1-1; size: -; CDR3: CASSEGQMNTEAFF; DNA: TGTGCCAGCAGTGAAGGCCAGATGAACACTGAAGCTTTCTTT
D: -; V: TRBV7-9; J: TRBJ2-7; size: -; CDR3: CASSGPQGPPYEQYF; DNA: TGTGCCAGCAGCGGGCCACAGGGTCCCCCCTACGAGCAGTACTTC
D: -; V: TRBV6-5; J: TRBJ2-5; size: once; CDR3: CASSDRVSQETQYF; DNA: TGTGCCAGCAGTGACAGAGTTAGCCAAGAGACCCAGTACTTC
D: -; V: TRBV10-1; J: TRBJ1-2; size: few; CDR3: CASSETGNYGYTF; DNA: TGCGCCAGCAGTGAAACAGGGAACTATGGCTACACCTTC
D: -; V: TRBV6-1; J: TRBJ1-2; size: -; CDR3: CASSARQAVNYGYTF; DNA: TGTGCCAGCAGTGCCCGACAGGCGGTGAACTATGGCTACACCTTC
D: -; V: TRBV27; J: TRBJ2-6; size: -; CDR3: CASSLDGLGGAGANVLTF; DNA: TGTGCCAGCAGTTTAGACGGGTTGGGTGGGGCTGGGGCCAACGTCCTGACTTTC
D: -; V: TRBV2; J: TRBJ1-5; size: -; CDR3: CASSDRDKNQPQHF; DNA: TGTGCCAGCAGTGACCGGGACAAGAATCAGCCCCAGCATTTT
D: -; V: TRBV7-2; J: TRBJ1-2; size: -; CDR3: CASSTTGTYGYTF; DNA: TGTGCCAGCAGCACAACAGGGACCTATGGCTACACCTTC
D: TRBD1; V: TRBV5-8; J: TRBJ1-1; size: -; CDR3: CASSRRTGRTEAFF; DNA: TGTGCCAGCAGCCGCCGGACAGGTAGGACTGAAGCTTTCTTT
D: -; V: TRBV9; J: TRBJ1-6; size: once; CDR3: CASSAAGGDNSPLHF; DNA: TGTGCCAGCAGCGCGGCGGGGGGGGATAATTCACCCCTCCACTTT
D: TRBD1; V: TRBV7-2; J: TRBJ1-5; size: -; CDR3: CASSLEQGAKQPQHF; DNA: TGTGCCAGCAGCTTAGAACAGGGGGCAAAGCAGCCCCAGCATTTT
D: TRBD1; V: TRBV5-1; J: TRBJ1-2; size: once; CDR3: CASRLGQDSDVYGYTF; DNA: TGCGCCAGCAGATTGGGACAGGATTCCGATGTTTATGGCTACACCTTC
D: -; V: TRBV4-3; J: TRBJ1-2; size: -; CDR3: CASSPKVRGLATRPSYGYTF; DNA: TGCGCCAGCAGCCCTAAGGTTCGTGGTTTGGCGACACGACCTAGCTATGGCTACACCTTC
D: TRBD2; V: TRBV19; J: TRBJ2-3; size: -; CDR3: CASSPWTSGTDTQYF; DNA: TGTGCCAGTAGTCCCTGGACTAGCGGCACAGATACGCAGTATTTT
D: -; V: TRBV2; J: TRBJ2-3; size: -; CDR3: CASSATRGGRDTQYF; DNA: TGTGCCAGCAGTGCAACTAGGGGGGGCCGCGATACGCAGTATTTT
D: TRBD2; V: TRBV4-2; J: TRBJ2-1; size: -; CDR3: CASSQENGGGRYNEQFF; DNA: TGTGCCAGCAGCCAAGAAAATGGGGGGGGTCGCTACAATGAGCAGTTCTTC
D: -; V: TRBV7-9; J: TRBJ1-1; size: -; CDR3: CASSLFSLNTEAFF; DNA: TGTGCCAGCAGCTTATTCAGTCTGAACACTGAAGCTTTCTTT
D: TRBD2; V: TRBV2; J: TRBJ2-2; size: -; CDR3: CASTRTSGGGELFF; DNA: TGTGCCAGCACCCGGACTAGTGGCGGAGGGGAGCTGTTTTTT
D: -; V: TRBV7-9; J: TRBJ1-2; size: -; CDR3: CASSQQRWRTSYGYTF; DNA: TGTGCCAGCAGCCAACAGAGGTGGCGAACCAGCTATGGCTACACCTTC
D: TRBD1; V: TRBV27; J: TRBJ1-1; size: -; CDR3: CASSLIPVYQGAPDTEAFF; DNA: TGTGCCAGCAGTTTAATCCCTGTTTACCAGGGGGCTCCTGACACTGAAGCTTTCTTT
D: TRBD1; V: TRBV7-3; J: TRBJ1-2; size: -; CDR3: CASSLGHWGQIALTF; DNA: TGTGCCAGCAGCTTAGGTCACTGGGGACAGATCGCCCTCACCTTC
D: TRBD1; V: TRBV5-4; J: TRBJ1-2; size: -; CDR3: CASSLPSDRARGYTF; DNA: TGTGCCAGCAGCCTCCCCAGTGACAGGGCGCGTGGCTACACCTTC
D: TRBD2; V: TRBV5-5; J: TRBJ2-7; size: -; CDR3: CASRPQRAGEGSEQYF; DNA: TGTGCCAGCAGACCACAGCGAGCGGGAGAGGGGAGCGAGCAGTACTTC
D: -; V: TRBV7-8; J: TRBJ1-2; size: -; CDR3: CASSLSAGLHYGYTF; DNA: TGTGCCAGCAGCTTATCGGCAGGGTTGCACTATGGCTACACCTTC
D: TRBD1; V: TRBV11-2; J: TRBJ1-2; size: few; CDR3: CASSRWDRAHYGYTF; DNA: TGTGCCAGCAGCCGTTGGGACAGGGCCCACTATGGCTACACCTTC
D: -; V: TRBV6-7; J: TRBJ2-1; size: medium-sized; CDR3: CASSYSSVWGGQFF; DNA: TGTGCCAGCAGTTACTCTTCGGTTTGGGGAGGGCAGTTCTTC
D: -; V: TRBV5-4; J: TRBJ2-7; size: once; CDR3: CASSLDLQGPYEQYF; DNA: TGTGCCAGCAGCTTGGATCTGCAGGGGCCCTACGAGCAGTACTTC
D: TRBD1; V: TRBV19; J: TRBJ1-2; size: -; CDR3: CASQGQGRGSYGYTF; DNA: TGTGCCAGTCAAGGACAGGGGCGAGGGAGCTATGGCTACACCTTC
D: -; V: TRBV4-2; J: TRBJ2-2; size: -; CDR3: CASSYGQNTGELFF; DNA: TGTGCCAGCAGCTACGGACAGAACACCGGGGAGCTGTTTTTT
D: TRBD2; V: TRBV6-1; J: TRBJ2-3; size: -; CDR3: CASSETSGRTTDTQYF; DNA: TGTGCCAGCAGTGAGACTAGCGGGAGGACTACAGATACGCAGTATTTT
D: -; V: TRBV5-1; J: TRBJ1-1; size: -; CDR3: CASGTGQSNTEAFF; DNA: TGCGCCAGCGGGACGGGACAATCGAACACTGAAGCTTTCTTT
D: -; V: TRBV19; J: TRBJ1-1; size: -; CDR3: CASSIVAASEAFF; DNA: TGTGCCAGTAGTATAGTGGCGGCCTCTGAAGCTTTCTTT
D: TRBD2; V: TRBV19; J: TRBJ2-3; size: once; CDR3: CATRDASGADTQYF; DNA: TGTGCCACCCGCGACGCTAGCGGGGCAGATACGCAGTATTTT
D: -; V: TRBV4-1; J: TRBJ1-5; size: -; CDR3: CASSQYDGDNQPQHF; DNA: TGCGCCAGCAGCCAGTATGACGGAGACAATCAGCCCCAGCATTTT
D: TRBD1; V: TRBV5-6; J: TRBJ1-3; size: -; CDR3: CASSLAGTGSRGTIYF; DNA: TGTGCCAGCAGCTTGGCCGGGACAGGGAGCAGGGGCACCATATATTTT
D: -; V: TRBV6-5; J: TRBJ1-4; size: -; CDR3: CASSYRGQNNEKLFF; DNA: TGTGCCAGCAGTTACAGAGGACAGAATAATGAAAAACTGTTTTTT
D: TRBD2; V: TRBV13; J: TRBJ2-3; size: -; CDR3: CASSRTSGTTGGTDTQYF; DNA: TGTGCCAGCAGCCGGACTAGCGGGACCACGGGGGGCACAGATACGCAGTATTTT
D: TRBD1; V: TRBV7-6; J: TRBJ2-7; size: -; CDR3: CASSFGQGLSYEQYF; DNA: TGTGCCAGCAGCTTTGGACAGGGGCTGTCCTACGAGCAGTACTTC
D: -; V: TRBV28; J: TRBJ1-2; size: -; CDR3: CASTRTGRNYGYTF; DNA: TGTGCCAGCACCAGAACGGGAAGAAACTATGGCTACACCTTC
D: TRBD2; V: TRBV29-1; J: TRBJ2-1; size: -; CDR3: CSVVLLAGGYNEQFF; DNA: TGCAGCGTTGTTCTCCTAGCGGGAGGTTACAATGAGCAGTTCTTC
D: TRBD1; V: TRBV28; J: TRBJ1-3; size: few; CDR3: CASSRTGVFSISGNTIYF; DNA: TGTGCCAGCAGTAGGACAGGAGTCTTCTCGATCTCTGGAAACACCATATATTTT
D: -; V: TRBV28; J: TRBJ2-7; size: -; CDR3: CASSSHQGYYEQYF; DNA: TGTGCCAGCAGTTCGCATCAGGGTTACTACGAGCAGTACTTC
D: -; V: TRBV9; J: TRBJ2-1; size: -; CDR3: CASSAGNPDGTYNEQFF; DNA: TGTGCCAGCAGCGCGGGCAACCCGGACGGAACCTACAATGAGCAGTTCTTC
D: -; V: TRBV21-1; J: TRBJ2-7; size: -; CDR3: CASSKGLAREGCYEQYF; DNA: TGTGCCAGCAGCAAAGGTTTGGCGCGGGAGGGCTGTTACGAGCAGTACTTC
D: TRBD1; V: TRBV6-5; J: TRBJ1-1; size: -; CDR3: CASRTGTGGTEAFF; DNA: TGTGCCAGCAGAACTGGGACAGGGGGCACTGAAGCTTTCTTT
D: -; V: TRBV19; J: TRBJ1-1; size: -; CDR3: CASSSYTEAFF; DNA: TGTGCCAGTAGTTCCTACACTGAAGCTTTCTTT
D: TRBD1; V: TRBV5-1; J: TRBJ2-1; size: once; CDR3: CASSFGTGDLYEQFF; DNA: TGCGCCAGCAGCTTCGGGACAGGGGATCTCTATGAGCAGTTCTTC
D: -; V: TRBV14; J: TRBJ2-1; size: -; CDR3: CASSQDLTPQQFF; DNA: TGTGCCAGCAGCCAAGATTTGACTCCCCAGCAGTTCTTC